This TCR beta chain was sequenced for a study of T cells after yellow fever vaccination. About the study: When fractions had low cell numbers, they were prepared with SMART-Seq v4 Ultra Low Input.

This clonotype was counted at least ten times. Trimming stripped 4 bases from V and 1 base from J, with 12 bases between. The germline V gene has CDR1 SGHNT and CDR2 YYREEE (reference sequence). There are 15 residues in the CDR3. Each CDR3 protein is one row after TCRdb ran MiXCR on the 5' RACE reads. The sample lists hundreds of thousands of distinct CDR3 sequences; 8.7% were seen once. This clonotype was sampled from a man younger than 35 who received the YFV17D yellow fever vaccine. Here the sequenced sample was PBMCs, taken on the day of the first yellow fever vaccination. The J gene is TRBJ2-1, the V gene TRBV5-4; D unclear. In DNA, the CDR3 is TGTGCCAGCAGCCCGGGCGTGGGGTCCTACAATGAGCAGTTCTTC. This sequence encodes CASSPGVGSYNEQFF.